This T cell receptor (beta chain) emerged from a study of T cells in localized non-small cell lung cancer. TCRdb keeps only in-frame clones here, not all; method: immunoSEQ multiplex PCR. The data contain some 52,000 clones, roughly 85% of them singletons. This clone has only a few counts. Antigen: not known. General study results and limits: A higher density of T cells in blood coincided with extended overall survival. Appearing in adjacent lung were a median around 60 of the top 100 tumor clones.

The CDR3 length is 15 residues. The V gene's germline CDR1 is SGDLS and CDR2 YYNGEE. Losses at the gene ends were 4 bases for V and 7 bases for J; bases not matched to a gene: 8. The sample consisted of peripheral blood, taken before any cancer treatment. The chain joins TRBV9 to TRBJ1-6; 7 bases are a match to TRBD1. The sequence was collected from an older male donor with stage III squamous cell lung carcinoma. The CDR3 DNA reads as TGTGCCAGCAGCTACCGGGACAGTGACAATTCACCCCTCCACTTT. Its protein is CASSYRDSDNSPLHF.